What follows are 4 T cell receptor beta chains derived from one specimen sequenced in a study of shared clonotypes between healthy human individuals. CD45RO negativity and positive selection for CCR7 defined naive CD8 cells, a population that excluded terminally differentiated effector memory CD45RA+ cells. Assay used: immunoSEQ multiplex PCR; TCRdb lists only in-frame clones, some missing. This sample has about 590,000 clones, with 95% to 96% found just once. What was sequenced was naive CD8+ T cells sorted from blood. The receptors were sampled from a woman in her twenties or thirties in good health.

This sequence joins TRBV29-1 and TRBJ2-1; D is possibly TRBD1 or TRBD2 (5 bases each). Trimming pared 2 bases from V and 6 bases from J, leaving 17 bases between. This CDR3 has 15 amino acids. The germline gives CDR1 SQVTM, CDR2 ANQGSEA. The DNA of the CDR3 is TGCAGCGTTGAATTGGGGGATGCCTTGGCCAATGAGCAGTTCTTC. Encoded protein: CSVELGDALANEQFF.

The rearrangement uses TRBV7-9 and TRBJ2-3; 7 bases are shared with TRBD1. Trimming cost V 6 bases and J 5 bases; bases outside gene matches: 11. CDR3 size: 15 residues. Germline values: CDR1 SEHNR, CDR2 FQNEAQ (reference sequence). The CDR3 reads CASRAGTPGGDTQYF. CDR3 sequence (DNA): TGTGCCAGCAGGGCCGGGACCCCAGGGGGAGATACGCAGTATTTT. The full variable domain, its missing parts supplied by reference TRBV7-9 and TRBJ2-3, is DTGVSQNPRHKITKRGQNVTFRCDPISEHNRLYWYRQTLGQGPEFLTYFQNEAQLEKSRLLSDRFSAERPKGSFSTLEIQRTEQGDSAMYLCASRAGTPGGDTQYFGPGTRLTVL.

The chain employs TRBV23-1 and TRBJ1-2; tentatively, D is TRBD1 (5 bases). TRBV23-1 is given ORF status, its function remaining uncertain. The V and J ends lost 0 bases and 1 base respectively, with 12 bases between them. The CDR3 runs 16 residues. The CDR3 loop is CASSQSNRPNNYGYTF. The CDR3 DNA is TGCGCCAGCAGTCAATCGAACAGGCCAAATAACTATGGCTACACCTTC.

This clone was observed once. V usage is TRBV27 and J usage is TRBJ2-3; D uncertain. The CDR3 contains 14 residues. V lost 1 base and J lost 1, with 6 bases in between. CDR1 and CDR2 (germline): MNHEY, SMNVEV (reference sequence). DNA of the CDR3: TGTGCCAGCAGTTTATTGGACGGCACAGATACGCAGTATTTT. This encodes CASSLLDGTDTQYF.